Listed here are 18 T cell receptor beta chains from one sample, sequenced in a study of T-cell memory formation after mild COVID-19. TCRdb reanalysed the 5' RACE reads using MiXCR and keeps one entry per CDR3 protein. The table has some 250,000 distinct CDR3 sequences, 8% to 10% seen once. Specimen: PBMCs or a T cell subset sorted from them (not recorded which). These receptors all come from a man aged 18-30 years who had mild COVID-19 (a few samples of this study predate the infection). Cell type and time point are not known.

This clonotype was seen ten or more times. The chain joins TRBV12-5 to TRBJ2-5; D unclear. V was trimmed by 4 bases and J by 3 bases, leaving 12 bases between them. This CDR3 has 14 amino acids. Germline CDR1 reads LGHNT; CDR2 reads FRNRAP. The CDR3 region is CASGSRPLEETQYF. The CDR3 DNA reads TGTGCTAGTGGTTCCCGACCCCTGGAAGAGACCCAGTACTTC. Using reference TRBV12-5 and TRBJ2-5 for the parts outside the CDR3, the full variable domain is DARVTQTPRHKVTEMGQEVTMRCQPILGHNTVFWYRQTMMQGLELLAYFRNRAPLDDSGMPKDRFSAEMPDATLATLKIQPSEPRDSAVYFCASGSRPLEETQYFGPGTRLLVL.

This clonotype was detected a few times. The J gene is TRBJ2-2, the V gene TRBV7-3, with D uncertain. The CDR3 has 13 residues. Germline assignment: CDR1 SGHTA and CDR2 FQGTGA. Trimming left V 5 bases short and J 5 bases short, with 9 bases between. The DNA of the CDR3 is TGTGCCAGCAGCGCGTACCCTACCGGGGAGCTGTTTTTT. Protein product: CASSAYPTGELFF.

CDR3 sequence: CASSYSGWDPGTGELFF. In nucleotides, the CDR3 is TGTGCCAGCAGTTACTCCGGCTGGGACCCGGGCACCGGGGAGCTGTTTTTT. The genes are TRBV6-5 and TRBJ2-2, with D perhaps assigned TRBD1 or TRBD2 (5 bases each). The germline V and J ends were trimmed by 0 bases and 4 bases, with 15 bases remaining between them. The germline V gene has CDR1 MNHEY and CDR2 SVGAGI. The CDR3 is 17 residues long.

The chain carries TRBV6-1 and TRBJ2-1; 8 bases fit TRBD2. Unmatched junction bases numbered 12, after V lost 2 bases and J lost 9 bases. CDR3 length: 16 residues. Germline assignment: CDR1 MNHNS and CDR2 SASEGT. CDR3 sequence reads: CASSEQVPGLGFEQFF. The CDR3 DNA reads TGTGCCAGCAGTGAACAAGTCCCGGGACTAGGGTTTGAGCAGTTCTTC.

This clonotype was seen ten or more times. This chain connects TRBV28 to TRBJ1-1, with unresolved D. The CDR3 consists of 13 residues. Trimming removed 8 bases at V and 0 bases at J, with 10 bases between. The germline gives CDR1 MDHEN, CDR2 SYDVKM. CDR3 sequence reads: CASVRWLNTEAFF. The CDR3 coding sequence is TGTGCCAGCGTCCGCTGGCTGAACACTGAAGCTTTCTTT.

The chain carries TRBV9 and TRBJ2-1, with 8 bases lining up with TRBD1. Trimming at V came to 0 bases and at J to 9 bases, leaving 8 bases not matched to a gene. This CDR3 has 15 amino acids. The germline CDR1 and CDR2 sequences are SGDLS and YYNGEE. The CDR3 sequence is CASSVVGTGLGEQFF. CDR3 DNA: TGTGCCAGCAGCGTAGTCGGGACAGGATTAGGTGAGCAGTTCTTC.

There are many counts of this clonotype. This chain links TRBV7-9 with TRBJ2-3; D perhaps matches TRBD2 (6 bases). The CDR3 totals 14 residues. Per germline, CDR1 SEHNR and CDR2 FQNEAQ (reference sequence). Trimming took 3 bases from V and 0 from J, leaving 7 bases between them. The CDR3 nucleotides are TGTGCCAGCAGCTTCAGCGGGAGCACAGATACGCAGTATTTT. Its protein product is CASSFSGSTDTQYF.

This clonotype was picked up a small number of times. This chain uses TRBV7-9 with TRBJ1-5; D is unclear. The CDR3 length is 12 residues. Trimming shortened V by 5 bases and J by 7 bases, and 9 bases separated the two germline ends. CDR1 and CDR2 from the germline V gene are SEHNR and FQNEAQ (reference sequence). CDR3 amino acids: CASSAGGQPQHF. The CDR3 coding sequence is TGTGCCAGCAGCGCCGGAGGGCAGCCCCAGCATTTT.

CDR3 sequence reads: CASRTGIEAFF. CDR3 sequence (DNA): TGTGCCAGCAGAACAGGGATTGAAGCTTTCTTT. This rearrangement joins TRBV12-3 or TRBV12-4 to TRBJ1-1, with a tentative D call TRBD1 (6 bases). This CDR3 has 11 residues. V lost 6 bases and J 7 bases, leaving 9 bases between the germline ends.

The V gene is TRBV5-1, the J gene TRBJ2-1, with 7 bases that match TRBD1. J gave up 4 bases and V 3 bases, and 13 bases lay outside the gene matches. The CDR3 runs to 17 residues. Per the germline V gene, CDR1 is SGHRS and CDR2 is YFSETQ. The CDR3 nucleotides are TGCGCCAGCAGCTCAAACAACAGGGGTGGGGCATACAATGAGCAGTTCTTC. As protein: CASSSNNRGGAYNEQFF.

There are a few counts of this clonotype. The rearrangement links TRBV7-9 to TRBJ2-3; D is undetermined. The CDR3 totals 15 residues. The ends were cut back, 4 bases at V and 0 bases at J, with 11 bases in the middle. Germline CDR1 SEHNR, CDR2 FQNEAQ (reference sequence). The CDR3 is CASSSTLSSTDTQYF. For the CDR3, the DNA is TGTGCCAGCAGCTCAACTCTATCGAGCACAGATACGCAGTATTTT.

This clonotype has more than one count but fewer than ten. The V and J genes are TRBV20-1 and TRBJ1-6; unclear D gene. V was pared by 3 bases and J by 9 bases, with 12 bases between. This CDR3 spans 13 amino acids. CDR1 is DFQATT, CDR2 SNEGSKA, per germline (reference sequence). The CDR3: CSARSLITSPLHF. The CDR3 coding sequence is TGCAGTGCTAGGTCCCTAATAACTTCACCCCTCCACTTT.

The rearrangement links TRBV28 to TRBJ1-5; D unclear. Germline V gene data show CDR1 as MDHEN and CDR2 as SYDVKM. The CDR3 is made up of 11 amino acids. Trimming stripped 9 bases from V and 1 base from J, with 4 bases between. In DNA, the CDR3 is TGTGCCAGGGGGAGCAATCAGCCCCAGCATTTT. Translation: CARGSNQPQHF. Full variable domain (outside the CDR3, taken from reference TRBV28 and TRBJ1-5): DVKVTQSSRYLVKRTGEKVFLECVQDMDHENMFWYRQDPGLGLRLIYFSYDVKMKEKGDIPEGYSVSREKKERFSLILESASTNQTSMYLCARGSNQPQHFGDGTRLSIL.

This chain uses TRBV5-4 with TRBJ2-2, with 9 bases matching TRBD2. The CDR3 sequence is 16 residues long. J lost 6 bases, V lost 4 bases, and 10 bases had no gene match. CDR1 and CDR2 from the germline V gene are SGHNT and YYREEE (reference sequence). The CDR3 reads CASSPEGGGASGELFF. The CDR3 nucleotides are TGTGCCAGCAGCCCTGAGGGCGGGGGGGCCTCCGGGGAGCTGTTTTTT.

The CDR3 bases are TGCGCCAGCAGCCAAAAAGGATTCTTGAACACTGAAGCTTTCTTT. This encodes CASSQKGFLNTEAFF. J is TRBJ1-1 and V is TRBV4-1; no reliable D call. Germline assignment: CDR1 MGHRA and CDR2 YSYEKL. V was trimmed by 2 bases and J by 0 bases, leaving 10 bases between them. This CDR3 comprises 15 residues.

This clonotype was observed a few times. This chain links TRBV29-1 with TRBJ1-2; D unclear. This CDR3 contains 12 residues. The V and J ends lost 6 bases and 2 bases respectively, with 10 bases between them. Germline CDR1 is SQVTM and CDR2 is ANQGSEA. The CDR3 protein is CSVSDGNYGYTF. The DNA for the CDR3 is TGCAGCGTGTCGGACGGAAACTATGGCTACACCTTC.

The CDR3 loop reads CASPLPRDRTYEQYV. The CDR3 region has the DNA TGTGCCAGCCCATTACCTCGCGACAGAACCTACGAGCAGTACGTC. The chain recombines TRBV3-1 with TRBJ2-7, with a possible D match to TRBD1 (5 bases). This CDR3 region has 15 residues. Trimming took off 8 bases at V and 2 bases at J, with 19 bases between the two ends. Germline CDR1 is LGHDT and CDR2 is YNNKEL (reference sequence).

The chain recombines TRBV12-3 or TRBV12-4 with TRBJ2-3, with D maybe TRBD2 (5 bases). V was clipped by 4 bases and J by 0 bases, with 14 bases between them. The CDR3 loop spans 16 amino acids. CDR3 amino acids: CASSWPGLLSTDTQYF. The CDR3 region has the DNA TGTGCCAGCAGTTGGCCCGGACTGCTTAGCACAGATACGCAGTATTTT.